These 9 T cell receptor beta chains were sequenced from one sample in a study of CD8 T cells in ankylosing spondylitis. TCRdb redid the calling of the 5' RACE reads with MiXCR, one entry per CDR3 protein. The sample has around 100,000 distinct CDR3 sequences; less than 25% are singletons. The sequencing input was synovial fluid, either unsorted or a sorted T cell fraction (not recorded which). All receptors come from a male donor with ankylosing spondylitis.

In its sample, this clonotype was seen a few times. One end of the junction fails to match germline, which may point to a read error. This chain uses TRBV2 with TRBJ2-1; no clear D. CDR3 size: 12 residues. Germline CDR1 and CDR2: SNHLY and FYNNEI. The CDR3 DNA reads as TGTGCCAGCAGTGAGTCCAGCGTCAAGAGGATCTTC. It encodes CASSESSVKRIF.

V gene TRBV29-1 combines with J gene TRBJ2-5, with D unresolved. The CDR3 sequence is 13 residues long. Germline loops: CDR1 SQVTM, CDR2 ANQGSEA. V lost 3 bases and J 5 bases, leaving 13 bases between the germline ends. The CDR3 loop is CSVEAFLGETQYF. Written as DNA, the CDR3 is TGCAGCGTTGAGGCATTCTTGGGGGAGACCCAGTACTTC.

This clonotype appeared a single time. The rearrangement uses TRBV12-3 or TRBV12-4 and TRBJ1-4; D is undetermined. V was shortened by 1 base and J by 6 bases, with 6 bases between the two germline ends. The CDR3 extends over 13 amino acids. CDR3 bases: TGTGCCAGCAGTTTAGGGTACTATGAAAAACTGTTTTTT. It yields the protein CASSLGYYEKLFF.

The table lists this clonotype with a count of one. The chain has TRBV10-3 and TRBJ1-6; D possibly corresponds to TRBD1 (6 bases). Trimming stripped 10 bases from V and 1 base from J, with 17 bases between. Germline V gene lookup returns CDR1 ENHRY and CDR2 SYGVKD. The CDR3 runs 16 residues. In nucleotides, the CDR3 is TGTGCCACCCGACAGGAACTAGGGTCCTATAATTCACCCCTCCACTTT. Amino acids: CATRQELGSYNSPLHF.

This clonotype has more than one count but fewer than ten. The J gene is TRBJ2-1, the V gene TRBV3-1, with 13 nucleotides matching TRBD2. Looked up from germline, CDR1 is LGHDT and CDR2 is YNNKEL (reference sequence). With 4 bases clipped from V and 2 bases from J, the junction kept 11 bases outside the gene matches. This CDR3 has 19 residues. The DNA of the CDR3 is TGTGCCAGCAGCCGAGCGGGACTAGCGGGAAAAAGCCCCTACAATGAGCAGTTCTTC. This codes for CASSRAGLAGKSPYNEQFF.

The J gene is TRBJ2-3, the V gene TRBV2; the D call may be TRBD1 or TRBD2 (6 bases each). Per germline, CDR1 SNHLY and CDR2 FYNNEI. V was cut by 1 base and J by 0 bases, with 11 bases left in between. The CDR3 consists of 16 residues. The DNA for the CDR3 is TGTGCCAGCAGTGAAGGATTAGGGGGGAGCACAGATACGCAGTATTTT. Protein: CASSEGLGGSTDTQYF.

The rearrangement joins TRBV20-1 to TRBJ1-1; 12 nucleotides align to TRBD1. Per germline, CDR1 DFQATT and CDR2 SNEGSKA (reference sequence). The CDR3 runs 13 residues. V was clipped by 4 bases and J by 4 bases; unmatched bases: 1. CDR3 in amino acids: CSATGQGATEAFF. Here the CDR3 DNA reads TGCAGTGCTACGGGACAGGGGGCCACTGAAGCTTTCTTT.

The chain joins TRBV11-2 to TRBJ2-2; D gene unclear. V lost 5 bases and J 4 bases, leaving 8 bases between the germline ends. CDR3 length equals 13 residues. Germline CDR1 and CDR2: SGHAT and FQNNGV. Written as DNA, the CDR3 is TGTGCCAGCAGCGGGTTTATCACCGGGGAGCTGTTTTTT. This encodes CASSGFITGELFF.

The chain combines TRBV20-1 with TRBJ2-3; maybe TRBD2 (5 bases). Trimming shortened V by 5 bases and J by 3 bases, and 12 bases separated the two germline ends. The CDR3 runs 13 residues. Germline loops: CDR1 DFQATT, CDR2 SNEGSKA (reference sequence). Here the CDR3 reads CSAPRRQTDTQYF. CDR3 in DNA: TGCAGTGCTCCTAGGAGGCAGACAGATACGCAGTATTTT.